This TCR beta chain was obtained from a study of blood T cell repertoires in COVID-19. V lost 0 bases and J lost 6, with 19 bases in between. This CDR3 has 16 residues. Per germline, CDR1 SGHNT and CDR2 YYREEE (reference sequence). Assay: immunoSEQ multiplex PCR; the TCRdb copy retains only in-frame clones and omits some. The data contain around 330,000 clones, about 85% of them singletons. Sequencing input: PBMCs or T cells enriched from blood (not recorded which). The gene calls are TRBV5-4 and TRBJ2-7; the D gene is possibly TRBD1 (6 bases). The TCR sequence derives from a woman between 25 and 40 years old who had been exposed to COVID-19. CDR3 in amino acids: CASSLVWGHHFSEQYF. The CDR3 DNA is TGTGCCAGCAGCTTGGTGTGGGGACACCATTTCAGCGAGCAGTACTTC.